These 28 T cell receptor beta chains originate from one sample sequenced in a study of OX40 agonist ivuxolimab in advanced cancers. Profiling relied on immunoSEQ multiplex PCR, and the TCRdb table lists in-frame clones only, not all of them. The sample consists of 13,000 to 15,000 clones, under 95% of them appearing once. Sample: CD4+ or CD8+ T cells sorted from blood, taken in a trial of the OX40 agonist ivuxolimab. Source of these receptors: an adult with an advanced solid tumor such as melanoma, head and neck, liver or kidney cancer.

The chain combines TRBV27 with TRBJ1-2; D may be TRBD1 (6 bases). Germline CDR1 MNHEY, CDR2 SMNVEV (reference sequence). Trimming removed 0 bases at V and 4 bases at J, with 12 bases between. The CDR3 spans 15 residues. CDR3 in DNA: TGTGCCAGCAGTTTATCGAGGGGGACCGGCTATGGCTACACCTTC. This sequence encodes CASSLSRGTGYGYTF.

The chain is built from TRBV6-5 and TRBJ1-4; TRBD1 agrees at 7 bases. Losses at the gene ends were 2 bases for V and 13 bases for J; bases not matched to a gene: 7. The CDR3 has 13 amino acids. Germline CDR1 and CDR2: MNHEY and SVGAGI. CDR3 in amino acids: CASSYQGGSGLFF. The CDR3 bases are TGTGCCAGCAGTTACCAGGGGGGCTCAGGACTGTTTTTT.

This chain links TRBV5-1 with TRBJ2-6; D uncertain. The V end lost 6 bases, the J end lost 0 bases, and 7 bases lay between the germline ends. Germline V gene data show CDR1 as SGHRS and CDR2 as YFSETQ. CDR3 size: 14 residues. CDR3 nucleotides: TGCGCCAGCACCAGCCGCTCTGGGGCCAACGTCCTGACTTTC. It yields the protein CASTSRSGANVLTF.

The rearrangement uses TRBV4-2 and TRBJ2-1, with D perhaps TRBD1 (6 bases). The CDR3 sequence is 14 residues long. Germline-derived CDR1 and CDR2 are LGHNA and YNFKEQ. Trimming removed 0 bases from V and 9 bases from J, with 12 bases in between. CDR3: CASSQDTGIREQFF. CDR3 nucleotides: TGTGCCAGCAGCCAAGATACAGGGATCCGTGAGCAGTTCTTC.

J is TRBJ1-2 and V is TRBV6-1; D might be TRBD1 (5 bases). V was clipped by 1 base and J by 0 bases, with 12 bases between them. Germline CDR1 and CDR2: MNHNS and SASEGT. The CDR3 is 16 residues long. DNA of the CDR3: TGTGCCAGCAGTGAAGTCCCGGGGCAGCCTAACTATGGCTACACCTTC. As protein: CASSEVPGQPNYGYTF.

This CDR3 is CASSPGETQYF. The CDR3 DNA sequence: TGTGCCAGCAGCCCCGGGGAGACCCAGTACTTC. The chain uses TRBV5-4 and TRBJ2-5, with D hard to call. This CDR3 is built from 11 residues. In germline, CDR1 is SGHNT, CDR2 YYREEE (reference sequence). The ends were cut back, 4 bases at V and 5 bases at J, with 6 bases in the middle.

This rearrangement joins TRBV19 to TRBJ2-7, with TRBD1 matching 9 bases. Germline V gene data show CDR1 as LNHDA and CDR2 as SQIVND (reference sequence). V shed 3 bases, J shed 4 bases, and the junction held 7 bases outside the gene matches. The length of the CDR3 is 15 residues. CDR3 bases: TGTGCCAGTAGTATCTTACAGGGGGCGCGGTACGAGCAGTACTTC. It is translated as CASSILQGARYEQYF.

The CDR3 DNA follows: TGTGCCAGCAGTAGAACCGGAAACTACGAGCAGTACTTC. Its protein product is CASSRTGNYEQYF. The genes are TRBV28 and TRBJ2-7, with D unclear. V was shortened by 5 bases and J by 3 bases, with 11 bases between the two germline ends. Germline V lookup: CDR1 MDHEN, CDR2 SYDVKM. This CDR3 spans 13 amino acids.

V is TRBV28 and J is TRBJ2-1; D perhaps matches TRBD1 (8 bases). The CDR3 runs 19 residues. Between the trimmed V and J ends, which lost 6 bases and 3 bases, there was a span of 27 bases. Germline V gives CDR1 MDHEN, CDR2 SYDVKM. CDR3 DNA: TGTGCCAGCAGCCCTGCAGGGGGCAGGGCGGGAGCGGACTACAATGAGCAGTTCTTC. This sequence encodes CASSPAGGRAGADYNEQFF.

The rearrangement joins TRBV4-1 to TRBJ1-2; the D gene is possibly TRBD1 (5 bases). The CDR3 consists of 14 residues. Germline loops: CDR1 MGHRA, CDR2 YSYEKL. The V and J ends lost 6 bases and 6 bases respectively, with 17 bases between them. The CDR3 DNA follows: TGCGCCAGCAGGACTTCTGGGGGGGGAAATGGCTACACCTTC. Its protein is CASRTSGGGNGYTF.

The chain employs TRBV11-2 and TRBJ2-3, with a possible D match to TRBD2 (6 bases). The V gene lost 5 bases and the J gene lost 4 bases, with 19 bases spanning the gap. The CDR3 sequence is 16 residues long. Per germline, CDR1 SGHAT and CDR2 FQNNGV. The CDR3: CASSPGKTRLSDTQYF. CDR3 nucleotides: TGTGCCAGCAGCCCCGGGAAGACTAGATTGTCAGATACGCAGTATTTT.

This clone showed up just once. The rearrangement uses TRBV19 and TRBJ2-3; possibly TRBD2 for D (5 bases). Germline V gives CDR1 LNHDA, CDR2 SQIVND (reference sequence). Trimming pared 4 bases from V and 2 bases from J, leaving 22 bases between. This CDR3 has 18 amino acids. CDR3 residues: CASSRLSGLAEHTDTQYF. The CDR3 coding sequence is TGTGCCAGTAGTAGGCTCAGTGGCCTAGCAGAACACACAGATACGCAGTATTTT. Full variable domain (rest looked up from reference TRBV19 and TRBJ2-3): DGGITQSPKYLFRKEGQNVTLSCEQNLNHDAMYWYRQDPGQGLRLIYYSQIVNDFQKGDIAEGYSVSREKKESFPLTVTSAQKNPTAFYLCASSRLSGLAEHTDTQYFGPGTRLTVL.

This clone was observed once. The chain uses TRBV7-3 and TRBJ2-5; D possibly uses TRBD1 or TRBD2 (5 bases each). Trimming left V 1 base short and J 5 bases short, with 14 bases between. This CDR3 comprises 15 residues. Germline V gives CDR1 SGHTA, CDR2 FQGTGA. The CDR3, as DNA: TGTGCCAGCAGCTTAATGGGACCCCCGGGGGAGACCCAGTACTTC. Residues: CASSLMGPPGETQYF.

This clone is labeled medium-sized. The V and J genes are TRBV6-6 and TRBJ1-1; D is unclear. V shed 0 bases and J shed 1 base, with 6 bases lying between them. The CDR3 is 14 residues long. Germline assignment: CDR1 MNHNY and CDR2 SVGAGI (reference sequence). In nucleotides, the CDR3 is TGTGCCAGCAGTTACTCAGGGTCGAACACTGAAGCTTTCTTT. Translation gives CASSYSGSNTEAFF.

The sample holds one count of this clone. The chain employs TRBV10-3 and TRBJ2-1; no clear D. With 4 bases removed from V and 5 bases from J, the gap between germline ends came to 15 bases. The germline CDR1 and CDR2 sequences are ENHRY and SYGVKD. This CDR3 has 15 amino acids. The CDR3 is CAISGDLDPNNEQFF. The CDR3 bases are TGTGCCATCAGTGGAGACTTGGATCCCAACAATGAGCAGTTCTTC.

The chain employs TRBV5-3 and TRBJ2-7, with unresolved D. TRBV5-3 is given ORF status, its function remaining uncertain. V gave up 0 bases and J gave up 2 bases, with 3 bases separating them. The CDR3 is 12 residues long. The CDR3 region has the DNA TGTGCCAGAAGCTTGGCCACCTACGAGCAGTACTTC. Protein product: CARSLATYEQYF.

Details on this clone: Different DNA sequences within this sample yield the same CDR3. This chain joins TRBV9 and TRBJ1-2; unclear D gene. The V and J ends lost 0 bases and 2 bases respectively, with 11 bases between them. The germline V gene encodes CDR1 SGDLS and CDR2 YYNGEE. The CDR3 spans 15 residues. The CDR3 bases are TGTGCCAGCAGCGTAGGGGCAGGACCAAACTATGGCTACACCTTC. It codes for CASSVGAGPNYGYTF.

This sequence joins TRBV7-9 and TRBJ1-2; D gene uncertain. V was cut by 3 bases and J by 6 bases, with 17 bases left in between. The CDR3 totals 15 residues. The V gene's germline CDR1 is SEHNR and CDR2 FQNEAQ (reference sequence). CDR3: CASSLEYRWVDGYTF. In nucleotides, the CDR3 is TGTGCCAGCAGCTTGGAATACAGATGGGTTGATGGCTACACCTTC.

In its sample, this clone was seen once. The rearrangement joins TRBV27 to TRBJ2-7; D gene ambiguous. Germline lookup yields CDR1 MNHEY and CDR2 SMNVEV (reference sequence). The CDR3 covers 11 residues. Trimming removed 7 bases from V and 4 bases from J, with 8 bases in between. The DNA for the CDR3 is TGTGCCAGCACTTTTGGGTACGAGCAGTACTTC. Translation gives CASTFGYEQYF.

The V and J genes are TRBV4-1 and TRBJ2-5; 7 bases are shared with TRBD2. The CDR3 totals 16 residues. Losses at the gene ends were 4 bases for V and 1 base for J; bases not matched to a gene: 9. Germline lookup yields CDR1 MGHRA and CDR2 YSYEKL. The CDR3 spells CASSLGLAVTQETQYF. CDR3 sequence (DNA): TGCGCCAGCAGCCTAGGGCTAGCGGTGACCCAAGAGACCCAGTACTTC.

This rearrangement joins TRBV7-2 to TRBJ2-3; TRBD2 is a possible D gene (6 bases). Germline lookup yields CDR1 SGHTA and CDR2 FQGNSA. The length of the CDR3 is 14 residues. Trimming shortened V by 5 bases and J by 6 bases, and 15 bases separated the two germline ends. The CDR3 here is CASSDWDSLDTQYF. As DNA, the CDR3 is TGTGCCAGCAGCGACTGGGACTCCTTGGATACGCAGTATTTT.

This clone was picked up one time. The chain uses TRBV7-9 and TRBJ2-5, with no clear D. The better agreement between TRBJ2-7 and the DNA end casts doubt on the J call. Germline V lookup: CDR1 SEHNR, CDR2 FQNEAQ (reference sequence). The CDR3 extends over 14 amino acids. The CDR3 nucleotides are TGTGCCAGCAGCTTCTTGGAGTTGCGCTACGAGCAGTACTTC. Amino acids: CASSFLELRYEQYF.

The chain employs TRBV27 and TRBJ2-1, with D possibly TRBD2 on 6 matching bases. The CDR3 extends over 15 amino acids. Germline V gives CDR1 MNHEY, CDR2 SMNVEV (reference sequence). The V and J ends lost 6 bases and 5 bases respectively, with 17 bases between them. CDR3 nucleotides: TGTGCCAGCAGCTCACTAGGCGGGACCAACAATGAGCAGTTCTTC. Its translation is CASSSLGGTNNEQFF.

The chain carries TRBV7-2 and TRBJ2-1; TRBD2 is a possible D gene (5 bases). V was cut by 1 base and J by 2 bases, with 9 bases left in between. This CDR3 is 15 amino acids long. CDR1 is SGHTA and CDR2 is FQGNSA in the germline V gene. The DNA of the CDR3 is TGTGCCAGCAGCTTAGGAAGGGAGACCTACAATGAGCAGTTCTTC. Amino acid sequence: CASSLGRETYNEQFF. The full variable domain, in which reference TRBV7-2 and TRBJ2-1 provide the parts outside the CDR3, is GAGVSQSPSNKVTEKGKDVELRCDPISGHTALYWYRQSLGQGLEFLIYFQGNSAPDKSGLPSDRFSAERTGGSVSTLTIQRTQQEDSAVYLCASSLGRETYNEQFFGPGTRLTVL.

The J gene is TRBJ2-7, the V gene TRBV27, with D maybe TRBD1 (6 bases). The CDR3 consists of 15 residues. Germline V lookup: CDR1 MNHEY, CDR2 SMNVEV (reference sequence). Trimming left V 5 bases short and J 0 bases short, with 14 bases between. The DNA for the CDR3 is TGTGCCAGCAGTCCGGGACAACTCGCCTCCTACGAGCAGTACTTC. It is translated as CASSPGQLASYEQYF.

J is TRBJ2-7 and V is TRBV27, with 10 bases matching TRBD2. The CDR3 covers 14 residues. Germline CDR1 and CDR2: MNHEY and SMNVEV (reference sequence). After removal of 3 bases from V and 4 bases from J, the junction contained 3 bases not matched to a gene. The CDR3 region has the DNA TGTGCCAGCAGTTTGGGGACTAGCGTGTACGAGCAGTACTTC. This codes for CASSLGTSVYEQYF.

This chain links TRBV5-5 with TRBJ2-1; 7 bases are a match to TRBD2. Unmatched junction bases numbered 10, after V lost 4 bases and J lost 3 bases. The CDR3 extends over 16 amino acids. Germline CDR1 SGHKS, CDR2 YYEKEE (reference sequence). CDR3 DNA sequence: TGTGCCAGCAGCCCCATTGGGGCGGGAGACTACAATGAGCAGTTCTTC. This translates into CASSPIGAGDYNEQFF.

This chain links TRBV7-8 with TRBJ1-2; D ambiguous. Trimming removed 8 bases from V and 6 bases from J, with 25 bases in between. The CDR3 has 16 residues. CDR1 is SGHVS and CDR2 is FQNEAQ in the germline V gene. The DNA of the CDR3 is TGTGCCAGCTTTGTGCGAGGGATATACTTTCTCGATGGCTACACCTTC. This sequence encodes CASFVRGIYFLDGYTF.